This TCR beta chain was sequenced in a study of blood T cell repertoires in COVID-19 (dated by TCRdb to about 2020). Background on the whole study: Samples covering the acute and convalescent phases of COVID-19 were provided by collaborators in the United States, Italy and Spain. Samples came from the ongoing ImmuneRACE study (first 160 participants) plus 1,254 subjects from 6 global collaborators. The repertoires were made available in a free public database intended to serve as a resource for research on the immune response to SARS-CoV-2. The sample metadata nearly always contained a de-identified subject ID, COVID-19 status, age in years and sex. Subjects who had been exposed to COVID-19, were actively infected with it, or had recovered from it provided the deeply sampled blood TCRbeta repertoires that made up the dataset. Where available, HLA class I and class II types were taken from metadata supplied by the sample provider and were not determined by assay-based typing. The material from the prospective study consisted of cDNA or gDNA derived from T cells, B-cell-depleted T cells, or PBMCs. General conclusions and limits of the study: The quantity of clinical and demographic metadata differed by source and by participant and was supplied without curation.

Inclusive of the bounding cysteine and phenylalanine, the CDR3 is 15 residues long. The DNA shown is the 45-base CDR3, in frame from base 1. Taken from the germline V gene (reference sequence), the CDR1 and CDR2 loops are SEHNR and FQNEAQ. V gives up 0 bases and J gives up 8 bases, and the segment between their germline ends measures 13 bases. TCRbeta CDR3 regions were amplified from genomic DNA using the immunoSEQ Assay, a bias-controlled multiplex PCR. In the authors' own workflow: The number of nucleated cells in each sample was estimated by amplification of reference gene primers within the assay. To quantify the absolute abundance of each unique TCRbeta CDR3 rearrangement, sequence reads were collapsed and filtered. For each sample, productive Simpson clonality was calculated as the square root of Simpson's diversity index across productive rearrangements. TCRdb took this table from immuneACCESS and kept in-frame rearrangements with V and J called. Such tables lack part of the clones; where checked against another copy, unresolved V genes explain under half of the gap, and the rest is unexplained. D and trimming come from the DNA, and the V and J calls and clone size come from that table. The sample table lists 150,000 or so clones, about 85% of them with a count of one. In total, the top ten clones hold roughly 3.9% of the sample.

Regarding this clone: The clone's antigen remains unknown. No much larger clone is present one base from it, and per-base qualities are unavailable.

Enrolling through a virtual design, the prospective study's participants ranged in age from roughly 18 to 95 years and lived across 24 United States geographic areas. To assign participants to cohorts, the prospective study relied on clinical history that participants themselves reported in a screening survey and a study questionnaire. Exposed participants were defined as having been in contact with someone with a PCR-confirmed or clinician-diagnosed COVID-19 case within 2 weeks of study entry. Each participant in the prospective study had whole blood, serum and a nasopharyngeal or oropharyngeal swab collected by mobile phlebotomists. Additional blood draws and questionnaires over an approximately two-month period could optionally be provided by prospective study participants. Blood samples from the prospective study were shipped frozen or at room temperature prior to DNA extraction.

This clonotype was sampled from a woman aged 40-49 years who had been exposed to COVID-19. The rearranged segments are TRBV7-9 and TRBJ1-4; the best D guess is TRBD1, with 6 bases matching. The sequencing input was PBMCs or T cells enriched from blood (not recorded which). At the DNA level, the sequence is TGTGCCAGCAGCTTAGCAAACAGGGAAGCCGAAAAACTGTTTTTT. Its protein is CASSLANREAEKLFF. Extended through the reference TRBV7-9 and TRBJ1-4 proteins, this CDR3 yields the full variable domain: DTGVSQNPRHKITKRGQNVTFRCDPISEHNRLYWYRQTLGQGPEFLTYFQNEAQLEKSRLLSDRFSAERPKGSFSTLEIQRTEQGDSAMYLCASSLANREAEKLFFGSGTQLSVL.